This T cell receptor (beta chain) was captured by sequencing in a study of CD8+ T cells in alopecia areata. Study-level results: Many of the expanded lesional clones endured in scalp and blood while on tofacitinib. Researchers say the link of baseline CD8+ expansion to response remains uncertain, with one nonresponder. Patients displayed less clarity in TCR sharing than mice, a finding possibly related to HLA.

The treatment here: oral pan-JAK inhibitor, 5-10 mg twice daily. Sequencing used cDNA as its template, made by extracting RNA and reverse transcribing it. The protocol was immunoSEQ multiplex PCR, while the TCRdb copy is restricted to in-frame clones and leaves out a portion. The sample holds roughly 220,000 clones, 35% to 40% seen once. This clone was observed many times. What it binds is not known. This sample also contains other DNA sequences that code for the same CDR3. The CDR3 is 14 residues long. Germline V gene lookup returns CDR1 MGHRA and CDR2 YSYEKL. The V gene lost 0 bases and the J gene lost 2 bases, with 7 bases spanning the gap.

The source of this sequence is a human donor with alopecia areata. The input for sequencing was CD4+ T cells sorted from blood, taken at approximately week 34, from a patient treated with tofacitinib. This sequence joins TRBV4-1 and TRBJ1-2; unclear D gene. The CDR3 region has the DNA TGCGCCAGCAGCCAAGATCGCGGCAACTATGGCTACACCTTC. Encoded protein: CASSQDRGNYGYTF.